A selection of T cell receptor beta chains follows, all from one sample in a study of blood T cell repertoires in COVID-19. The repertoire was sequenced with immunoSEQ multiplex PCR; TCRdb's copy has only in-frame clones and lacks some. Among 150,000 to 200,000 clones, 60% to 80% were seen once, and the ten largest hold approximately 15%. Sequences were obtained from peripheral blood. The receptors derive from a man aged 55-75 years with active or convalescent COVID-19. Each CDR3 is given with its conserved first and last residue.

>14|TRBJ2-5|TRBV2
CASQLLAGEETQYF
>15|TRBJ2-3|TRBV19
CASSPRGRGTDTQYF
>14|TRBJ1-4|TRBV6-2/TRBV6-3
CASSPGTLGEKLFF
>15|TRBJ1-4|TRBV7-8
CASSLGGVTNEKLFF
>18|TRBJ2-1|TRBV15
CATSRGRGRSINNNEQFF
>16|TRBJ1-4|TRBV2
CASSERGGTGNEKLFF
>14|TRBJ2-2|TRBV6-5
CASSLPGNTGELFF
>12|TRBJ1-1|TRBV12-5
CASRGGNTEAFF
>16|TRBJ2-7|TRBV11-1
CASSPLGTSGRYEQYF
>15|TRBJ2-1|TRBV9
CASSPGQGAHNEQFF
>17|TRBJ1-2|TRBV7-2
CASSLGGQGVMNYGYTF
>16|TRBJ2-3|TRBV7-9
CASSASVDFRTDTQYF
>13|TRBJ2-7|TRBV29-1
CSVEDRGAYEQYF
>13|TRBJ1-1|TRBV5-6
CASSQTGWTEAFF